This T cell receptor beta chain was recorded in a study of CD39 and CD103 CD8 tumor-infiltrating T cells. Assay used: immunoSEQ multiplex PCR; TCRdb lists only in-frame clones, some missing. The profile shows around 15,000 clones, 80% to 95% of them singletons. Negative selection enriched T cells; tumor-infiltrating lymphocyte samples also used EpCAM beads. CD8+CD4-CD45RA- cells, CCR7-positive or negative, formed the memory CD8 sort. The CDR3 runs 17 residues. V was cut by 1 base and J by 5 bases, with 20 bases left in between. Germline assignment: CDR1 SGHDN and CDR2 FVKESK. The sequence came from a human donor with head and neck squamous cell carcinoma. The rearrangement joins TRBV14 to TRBJ2-5, with D perhaps being TRBD1 or TRBD2 (6 bases each). Material: CD8+ T cells sorted from blood. Documented subset: total memory CD8 T cells (CD45RA-CCR7+/-) from blood or uninvolved lymph node. The CDR3 DNA reads as TGTGCCAGCAGCCAAGTAATAAGACGGGGGCCGTGGGAGACCCAGTACTTC. Translated: CASSQVIRRGPWETQYF.